One and the same sample provided the 18 T cell receptor beta chains below, sequenced in a study of pediatric ulcerative colitis. Some clones are missing from TCRdb's copy, which holds only in-frame ones; the method was immunoSEQ multiplex PCR. The repertoire holds 11,000 to 15,000 clones, with 80% to 90% as singletons. Sequenced material: blood. The receptors stem from a boy under 18 with moderate ulcerative colitis.

This clone has just one count. This sequence joins TRBV19 and TRBJ2-7; a possible D gene is TRBD2 (6 bases). V dropped 5 bases and J dropped 0 bases, with 17 bases sitting between them. Germline CDR1 is LNHDA and CDR2 is SQIVND (reference sequence). The CDR3 covers 16 residues. CDR3 sequence: CASSPSGTPSSYEQYF. In DNA, the CDR3 is TGTGCCAGTAGTCCCTCCGGGACTCCAAGCTCCTACGAGCAGTACTTC. The whole variable domain, filled in from reference TRBV19 and TRBJ2-7, reads DGGITQSPKYLFRKEGQNVTLSCEQNLNHDAMYWYRQDPGQGLRLIYYSQIVNDFQKGDIAEGYSVSREKKESFPLTVTSAQKNPTAFYLCASSPSGTPSSYEQYFGPGTRLTVT.

The CDR3 coding sequence is TGTGCCAGCAGAGGCACCGGGACAGGGACAGATACGCAGTATTTT. As protein: CASRGTGTGTDTQYF. This chain connects TRBV19 to TRBJ2-3; the match to TRBD1 covers 9 bases. V shed 9 bases, J shed 3 bases, and the junction held 10 bases outside the gene matches. This CDR3 has 15 amino acids. Germline CDR1 and CDR2: LNHDA and SQIVND (reference sequence).

This chain connects TRBV7-2 to TRBJ2-7; D perhaps matches TRBD2 (5 bases). V lost 5 bases to trimming and J lost 2 bases, with 13 bases between them. The V gene's germline CDR1 is SGHTA and CDR2 FQGNSA. The CDR3 sequence is 14 residues long. The CDR3: CASSPAAQPYEQYF. In DNA, the CDR3 is TGTGCCAGCAGCCCAGCGGCGCAGCCCTACGAGCAGTACTTC.

This chain uses TRBV18 with TRBJ1-5; D might be TRBD1 (5 bases). Germline V gene data show CDR1 as KGHSH and CDR2 as LQKENI. V was cut by 1 base and J by 0 bases, with 13 bases left in between. This CDR3 contains 17 residues. CDR3 DNA: TGTGCCAGCTCACCACTGATGTTACAGGATAGCAATCAGCCCCAGCATTTT. Encoded protein: CASSPLMLQDSNQPQHF.

The chain combines TRBV11-3 with TRBJ2-7; TRBD1 matches at 10 bases. This CDR3 is 16 amino acids long. The germline V gene has CDR1 SGHNT and CDR2 YENEEA. The J segment lost 1 base and the V segment lost 5 bases, leaving 8 bases of the junction unmatched. The CDR3 nucleotides read TGTGCCAGCAGCCCGACGACAGGGGGCCTTTCCTACGAGCAGTACTTC. Its translation: CASSPTTGGLSYEQYF.

This clone has more than one count but fewer than ten. V gene TRBV14 combines with J gene TRBJ2-7; 7 bases align to TRBD1. CDR1 is SGHDN, CDR2 FVKESK, per germline. There are 16 residues in the CDR3. Unmatched junction bases numbered 8, after V lost 1 base and J lost 2 bases. In nucleotides, the CDR3 is TGTGCCAGCAGCCAAGGTGGTACAGGGGCAACCTACGAGCAGTACTTC. Translated, it gives CASSQGGTGATYEQYF.

The chain employs TRBV18 and TRBJ1-2, with D uncertain. This CDR3 comprises 16 residues. V was cut by 0 bases and J by 1 base, with 12 bases left in between. CDR1 is KGHSH and CDR2 is LQKENI in the germline V gene. In DNA, the CDR3 is TGTGCCAGCTCACCACCCAGCAGCAATTATAACTATGGCTACACCTTC. Residues: CASSPPSSNYNYGYTF.

The chain couples TRBV6-5 to TRBJ2-7; D might be TRBD1 (6 bases). This CDR3 spans 14 amino acids. Trimming shortened V by 0 bases and J by 2 bases, and 8 bases separated the two germline ends. Germline values: CDR1 MNHEY, CDR2 SVGAGI. This chain's CDR3 is CASSYSRGTYEQYF. DNA of the CDR3: TGTGCCAGCAGTTACTCTAGGGGGACCTACGAGCAGTACTTC.

The chain uses TRBV5-4 and TRBJ1-2; D not resolved. V was cut by 0 bases and J by 6 bases, with 9 bases left in between. CDR1 and CDR2 (germline): SGHNT, YYREEE (reference sequence). The CDR3 is 13 amino acids. CDR3 region: CASSLEWEDGYTF. The DNA for the CDR3 is TGTGCCAGCAGCTTGGAATGGGAGGATGGCTACACCTTC.

The rearrangement links TRBV30 to TRBJ2-7; D call uncertain. CDR1 and CDR2 from the germline V gene are GTSNPN and SVGIG (reference sequence). This CDR3 comprises 12 residues. V was cut by 0 bases and J by 2 bases, with 5 bases left in between. The CDR3 here is CAWSVVTYEQYF. In DNA form, the CDR3 reads TGTGCCTGGAGTGTAGTCACCTACGAGCAGTACTTC.

V and J are TRBV5-1 and TRBJ2-1; TRBD2 agrees at 9 bases. The CDR3 runs 16 residues. Germline CDR1 reads SGHRS; CDR2 reads YFSETQ. Trimming removed 3 bases from V and 9 bases from J; junction bases left unmatched: 13. The CDR3 reads CASSWGAGSGSLEQFF. The CDR3 DNA reads as TGCGCCAGCAGCTGGGGGGCGGGTAGCGGGAGCCTTGAGCAGTTCTTC.

This chain connects TRBV11-3 to TRBJ2-7, with 7 bases identical to TRBD1. V shed 4 bases, J shed 2 bases, and the junction held 8 bases outside the gene matches. The CDR3 length is 15 residues. Germline assignment: CDR1 SGHNT and CDR2 YENEEA. Here the CDR3 reads CASSSWDSEAYEQYF. The CDR3 DNA reads TGTGCCAGCAGCTCCTGGGACAGTGAGGCCTACGAGCAGTACTTC.

The chain links TRBV5-5 to TRBJ1-1; D gene unclear. In germline, CDR1 is SGHKS, CDR2 YYEKEE (reference sequence). The germline V and J ends were trimmed by 3 bases and 2 bases, with 8 bases remaining between them. The CDR3 totals 13 residues. CDR3 sequence reads: CASSYLRNTEAFF. CDR3 coding DNA: TGTGCCAGCAGCTACCTCAGAAACACTGAAGCTTTCTTT.

This chain links TRBV11-3 with TRBJ1-2; perhaps TRBD1 as D (6 bases). Germline-derived CDR1 and CDR2 are SGHNT and YENEEA. The CDR3 sequence is 15 residues long. The germline V and J ends were trimmed by 5 bases and 6 bases, with 19 bases remaining between them. This CDR3 is CASSPLTRRGHGYTF. As DNA, the CDR3 is TGTGCCAGCAGCCCACTCACCCGCAGGGGCCATGGCTACACCTTC.

The table lists this clone with a few counts. The rearrangement joins TRBV5-4 to TRBJ1-1; tentatively, D is TRBD1 (6 bases). CDR3 size: 14 residues. V gave up 2 bases and J gave up 2 bases, with 10 bases separating them. Germline assignment: CDR1 SGHNT and CDR2 YYREEE (reference sequence). The CDR3 here is CASSLGGQNTEAFF. CDR3 nucleotides: TGTGCCAGCAGCTTAGGGGGTCAAAACACTGAAGCTTTCTTT.

This sequence joins TRBV7-2 and TRBJ2-7, with 9 bases that match TRBD2. The CDR3 runs 15 residues. V dropped 1 base and J dropped 5; count of bases not matched to a gene: 6. Germline V gene sequence: CDR1 SGHTA, CDR2 FQGNSA. CDR3 region: CASSLVAGVFDEQYF. Written as DNA, the CDR3 is TGTGCCAGCAGCTTAGTAGCGGGGGTGTTCGACGAGCAGTACTTC.

This rearrangement joins TRBV20-1 to TRBJ2-5; the D is unclear. The CDR3 has 11 residues. The V and J ends lost 6 bases and 0 bases respectively, with 5 bases between them. Germline assignment: CDR1 DFQATT and CDR2 SNEGSKA (reference sequence). CDR3 residues: CSALYQETQYF. The CDR3 DNA reads TGCAGTGCCTTGTACCAAGAGACCCAGTACTTC.

This clone was observed a single time. The chain has TRBV28 and TRBJ2-1, with 12 bases matching TRBD1. Germline V CDR1 and CDR2: MDHEN, SYDVKM. The CDR3 extends over 17 amino acids. V lost 5 bases, J lost 7 bases, and 12 bases stayed unmatched. CDR3 sequence: CASSPLEGQGALNEQFF. DNA for the CDR3: TGTGCCAGCAGTCCGTTGGAGGGACAGGGGGCCTTAAATGAGCAGTTCTTC.